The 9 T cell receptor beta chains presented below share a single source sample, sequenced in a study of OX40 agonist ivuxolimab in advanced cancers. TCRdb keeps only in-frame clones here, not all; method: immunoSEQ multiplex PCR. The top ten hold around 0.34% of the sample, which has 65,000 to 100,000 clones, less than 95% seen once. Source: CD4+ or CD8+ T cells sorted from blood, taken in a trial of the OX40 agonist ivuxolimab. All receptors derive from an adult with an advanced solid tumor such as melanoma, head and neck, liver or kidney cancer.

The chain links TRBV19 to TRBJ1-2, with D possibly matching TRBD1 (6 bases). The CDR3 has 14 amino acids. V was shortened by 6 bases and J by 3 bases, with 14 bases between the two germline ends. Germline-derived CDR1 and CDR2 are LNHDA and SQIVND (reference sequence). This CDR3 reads CASSPLGQDYGYTF. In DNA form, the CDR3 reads TGTGCCAGTAGCCCGCTGGGACAAGACTATGGCTACACCTTC.

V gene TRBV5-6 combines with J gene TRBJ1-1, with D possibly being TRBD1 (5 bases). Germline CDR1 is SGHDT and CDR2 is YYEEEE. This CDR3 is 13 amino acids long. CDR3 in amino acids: CAAGRRLNTEAFF. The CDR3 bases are TGTGCTGCAGGGCGGAGATTGAACACTGAAGCTTTCTTT.

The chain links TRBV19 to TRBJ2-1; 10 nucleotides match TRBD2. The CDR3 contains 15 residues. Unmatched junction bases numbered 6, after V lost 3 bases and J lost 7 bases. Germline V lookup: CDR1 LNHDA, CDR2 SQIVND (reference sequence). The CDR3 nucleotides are TGTGCCAGTAGTATGTCTAGCGGGGGTGGGAATGAGCAGTTCTTC. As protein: CASSMSSGGGNEQFF.

The CDR3 coding sequence is TGTGCCAGCAGCGTGGCGGGACTAGCGGGGGACAATGAGCAGTTCTTC. Its translation: CASSVAGLAGDNEQFF. This rearrangement joins TRBV11-3 to TRBJ2-1; 14 positions match TRBD2. This CDR3 is built from 16 residues. CDR1 and CDR2 (germline): SGHNT, YENEEA. V was pared by 5 bases and J by 5 bases, with 5 bases of the junction left unmatched.

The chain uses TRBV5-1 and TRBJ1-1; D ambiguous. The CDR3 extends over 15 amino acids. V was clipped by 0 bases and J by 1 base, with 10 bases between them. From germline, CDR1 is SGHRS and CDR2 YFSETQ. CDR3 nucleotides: TGCGCCAGCAGCTTGGCTCCAGGCCAGAACACTGAAGCTTTCTTT. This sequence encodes CASSLAPGQNTEAFF.

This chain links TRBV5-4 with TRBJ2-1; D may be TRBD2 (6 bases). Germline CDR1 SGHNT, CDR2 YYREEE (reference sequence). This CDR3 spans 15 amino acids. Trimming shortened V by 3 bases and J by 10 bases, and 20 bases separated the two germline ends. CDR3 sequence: CASSSFSRDLGEQFF. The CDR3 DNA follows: TGTGCCAGCAGCTCATTCTCCCGGGACTTGGGGGAGCAGTTCTTC.

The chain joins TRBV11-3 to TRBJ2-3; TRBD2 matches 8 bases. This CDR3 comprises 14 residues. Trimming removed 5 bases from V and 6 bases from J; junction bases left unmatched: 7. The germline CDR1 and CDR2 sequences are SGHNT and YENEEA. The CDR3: CASSTGLASDTQYF. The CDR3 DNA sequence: TGTGCCAGCAGCACAGGACTAGCTTCGGATACGCAGTATTTT.

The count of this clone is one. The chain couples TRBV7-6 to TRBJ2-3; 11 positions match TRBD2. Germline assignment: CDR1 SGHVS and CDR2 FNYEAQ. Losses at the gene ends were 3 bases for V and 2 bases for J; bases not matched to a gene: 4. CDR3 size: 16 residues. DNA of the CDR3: TGTGCCAGCAGCTTCACTAGCGGGGGTTCCACAGATACGCAGTATTTT. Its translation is CASSFTSGGSTDTQYF.

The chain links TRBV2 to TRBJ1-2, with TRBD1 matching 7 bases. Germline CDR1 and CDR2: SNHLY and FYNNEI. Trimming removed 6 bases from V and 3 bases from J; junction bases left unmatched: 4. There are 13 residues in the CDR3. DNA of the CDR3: TGTGCCAGCAGGGCCGACAGGGACTATGGCTACACCTTC. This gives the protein CASRADRDYGYTF.